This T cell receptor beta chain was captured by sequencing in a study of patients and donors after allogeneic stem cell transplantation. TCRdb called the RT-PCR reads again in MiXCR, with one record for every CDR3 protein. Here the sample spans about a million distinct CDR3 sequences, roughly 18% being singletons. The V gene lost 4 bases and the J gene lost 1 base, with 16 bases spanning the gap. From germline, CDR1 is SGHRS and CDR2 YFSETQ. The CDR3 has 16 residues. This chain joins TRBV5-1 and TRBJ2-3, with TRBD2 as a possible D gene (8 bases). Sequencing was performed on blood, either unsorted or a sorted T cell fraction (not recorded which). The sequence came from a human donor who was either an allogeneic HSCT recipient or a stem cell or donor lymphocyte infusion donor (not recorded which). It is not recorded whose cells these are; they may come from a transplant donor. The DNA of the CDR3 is TGCGCCAGCAGCCCAAATAGCGGGACAGGCACAGATACGCAGTATTTT. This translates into CASSPNSGTGTDTQYF. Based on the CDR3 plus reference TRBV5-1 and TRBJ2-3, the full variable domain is KAGVTQTPRYLIKTRGQQVTLSCSPISGHRSVSWYQQTPGQGLQFLFEYFSETQRNKGNFPGRFSGRQFSNSRSEMNVSTLELGDSALYLCASSPNSGTGTDTQYFGPGTRLTVL.